This T cell receptor beta chain derives from a study of tissue T cells after allogeneic stem cell transplantation. General study points: Only a limited share of tissue TCRs appeared in blood or spleen.

A note on this clone: Its antigen is still unknown. Gene names and germline refer to mouse.

Assay: immunoSEQ multiplex PCR; the TCRdb copy retains only in-frame clones and omits some. The repertoire holds around 9,000 clones, with roughly 45% as singletons. Time point described: mouse harvest day 7 after allogeneic transplant. Tail vein injection delivered 10^7 T-cell-depleted bone marrow cells and 10^6 splenic CD5+ T cells. Tissues came from B6→BALB/c major-mismatch GVHD mice at day 7 or 14. The TCR sequence derives from a female BALB/c mouse given C57BL/6 T cells with graft-versus-host disease after an allogeneic hematopoietic cell transplant. Material for sequencing was skin.

CDR3 DNA (partial): TGTGCCAGCAGCTTACTGGGGGGGTATGAACAGTAC. It is translated as CASSLLGGYEQY. The entire CDR3 protein is CASSLLGGYEQYF. V gene TRBV3 combines with J gene TRBJ2-7; 9 bases agree with TRBD2. The observed sequence ends 1 residue before the CDR3 terminus, with the missing tail filled in from the germline J gene. J lost 4 bases, V lost 2 bases, and 0 bases had no gene match. CDR3 length: 13 residues. Germline V lookup: CDR1 SNHLY, CDR2 FYNGKV (reference sequence).